The clone carrying this TCR beta chain was seen many times. A library of TCRbeta sequences, prepared with unique molecular identifiers, was generated. MiXCR was run by TCRdb on the PCR reads, yielding one entry per CDR3 protein. The profile covers around 380,000 distinct CDR3 sequences, with roughly a tenth appearing a single time and 4.5% to 7% taken by the ten largest. The record originates from a study of T-cell reconstitution after alpha-beta-depleted transplantation in children. Trimming removed 0 bases at V and 8 bases at J, with 13 bases between. Germline V gene sequence: CDR1 MNHEY, CDR2 SMNVEV (reference sequence). There are 14 residues in the CDR3.

This TCR was recovered from a human donor who donated a stem cell graft to a child with acute myeloid leukemia. This sample comprised PBMCs from the stem cell graft donor, obtained from the stem cell graft. This chain joins TRBV27 and TRBJ2-5; D not certain. The DNA of the CDR3 is TGTGCCAGCAGTTTATCGTGGGCTGAAGTCACCCAGTACTTC. It specifies CASSLSWAEVTQYF.